This T cell receptor (beta chain) is drawn from a study of shared clonotypes between healthy human individuals. In the study overall: Three CD4 naive, three CD4 memory, two CD8 naive and one CD8 memory plate were used per donor. Whole-study results and caveats: It was observed that about 5% of naive CD4 clonotypes were shared across several donors.

The CDR3 has 14 residues. Trimming pared 5 bases from V and 4 bases from J, leaving 12 bases between. The germline gives CDR1 SEHNR, CDR2 FQNEAQ (reference sequence). Remarks on this clone: Its antigen remains unknown.

Methods used by the authors: Filtering of immunoSEQ junctional sequences could not match full-length read filtering. TCRdb's copy holds only in-frame clones and misses some; the assay was immunoSEQ multiplex PCR. V, J and clone size are taken as reported in that table, and D and trimming were inferred from the DNA itself. The sample lists 2 million to 2.5 million clones; approximately 95% were seen once. V and J are TRBV7-9 and TRBJ1-3; no clear D. The TCR was taken from a man between 18 and 35 years old in good health. The sample taken for sequencing was naive CD4+ T cells sorted from blood. Subset noted: CD45RA+ positively selected. For the CDR3, the DNA is TGTGCCAGCAGCCCCGACCTAATCGGAAACACCATATATTTT. Protein: CASSPDLIGNTIYF.